The clone carrying this T cell receptor (beta chain) was picked up many times. What it binds is unknown. Genomic DNA of every subset was divided equally among multiple immunoSEQ plates. Per the original methods: For the immunoSEQ data, sequences were junction-only without quality scores, so filtering differed. TCRdb's copy holds only in-frame clones and misses some; the assay was immunoSEQ multiplex PCR. V, J and clone size derive from that table, while D and trimming were established from the DNA sequence. The sample contains a few million clones, roughly 90% of which appear only once. This entry belongs to a study of shared clonotypes between healthy human individuals. Study conclusions and caveats: Against clonotypes common to all four donors, non-shared ones had lower generation probabilities.

Germline CDR1 ENHRY, CDR2 SYGVKD. The CDR3 runs 15 residues. After removal of 6 bases from V and 2 bases from J, the junction contained 10 bases not matched to a gene. Source material: naive CD4+ T cells from PBMCs. Subset described: CD45RA+ positively selected. This chain joins TRBV10-3 and TRBJ2-7; 7 bases agree with TRBD2. The clonotype originates from a man aged 18 to 29 in good health. Some clones in this sample may be carry-over from other donors' samples. This CDR3 is CAISDALAQAYEQYF. The CDR3 coding sequence is TGTGCCATCAGCGACGCACTAGCGCAAGCCTACGAGCAGTACTTC.